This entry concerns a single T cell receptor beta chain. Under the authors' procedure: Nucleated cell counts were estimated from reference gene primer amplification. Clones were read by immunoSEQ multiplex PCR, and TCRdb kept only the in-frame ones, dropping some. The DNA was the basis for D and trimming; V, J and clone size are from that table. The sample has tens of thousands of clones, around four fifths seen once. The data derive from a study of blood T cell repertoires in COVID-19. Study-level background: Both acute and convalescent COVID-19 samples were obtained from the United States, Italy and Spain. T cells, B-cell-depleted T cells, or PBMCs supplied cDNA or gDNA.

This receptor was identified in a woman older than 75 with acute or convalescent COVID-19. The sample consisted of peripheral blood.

The CDR3 loop is CASNHKGATEAFF. The DNA of the CDR3 is TGCGCCAGCAATCATAAGGGGGCGACTGAAGCTTTCTTT. The J gene is TRBJ1-1, the V gene TRBV5-1; the match to TRBD1 covers 7 bases. Germline CDR1 and CDR2: SGHRS and YFSETQ. CDR3 size: 13 residues. J lost 5 bases, V lost 6 bases, and 7 bases had no gene match. Filled out from reference TRBV5-1 and TRBJ1-1, the complete variable domain reads KAGVTQTPRYLIKTRGQQVTLSCSPISGHRSVSWYQQTPGQGLQFLFEYFSETQRNKGNFPGRFSGRQFSNSRSEMNVSTLELGDSALYLCASNHKGATEAFFGQGTRLTVV.